This T cell receptor (beta chain) derives from a study of T cells in Graves' hyperthyroidism and ophthalmopathy. Background on the study: Peripheral blood was collected at initial diagnosis, before any treatment. Study-wide findings and caveats: Using 13 V-J features, a model discriminated ophthalmopathy from stable hyperthyroidism.

Template material for amplifying TCR beta CDR3 regions consisted of RNA transcripts. Using the HTBI primer set, a first-round RT-PCR was run on the TCR CDR3. TCRdb re-called the multiplex PCR reads through MiXCR, storing one row per CDR3 protein. The repertoire has 450,000 to 650,000 distinct CDR3 sequences, 17% of them found once; the top ten carry around 17%. On this clonotype itself: No antigen is known for it.

Ophthalmopathy patients had moderate-to-severe active disease, CAS ≥3, NOSPECS ≥4, and disease duration under 3 months. Clinical symptoms, serum thyroxine and TRAb, thyroid ultrasound and orbital computed tomography together formed the diagnostic basis. The CDR3 sequence is 14 residues long. Germline V CDR1 and CDR2: SSHAT, FNYEAQ (reference sequence). This clonotype was obtained from a woman aged 18-29 years with Graves' ophthalmopathy. The gene calls are TRBV7-7 and TRBJ2-6, with 8 bases identical to TRBD2. The material sequenced was blood. This CDR3 reads CASGDFSGANVLTF. DNA for the CDR3: TGTGCTAGCGGGGACTTCTCTGGGGCCAACGTCCTGACTTTC. The variable domain in full, with the rest retrieved from reference TRBV7-7 and TRBJ2-6, is GAGVSQSPRYKVTKRGQDVTLRCDPISSHATLYWYQQALGQGPEFLTYFNYEAQPDKSGLPSDRFSAERPEGSISTLTIQRTEQRDSAMYRCASGDFSGANVLTFGAGSRLTVL.